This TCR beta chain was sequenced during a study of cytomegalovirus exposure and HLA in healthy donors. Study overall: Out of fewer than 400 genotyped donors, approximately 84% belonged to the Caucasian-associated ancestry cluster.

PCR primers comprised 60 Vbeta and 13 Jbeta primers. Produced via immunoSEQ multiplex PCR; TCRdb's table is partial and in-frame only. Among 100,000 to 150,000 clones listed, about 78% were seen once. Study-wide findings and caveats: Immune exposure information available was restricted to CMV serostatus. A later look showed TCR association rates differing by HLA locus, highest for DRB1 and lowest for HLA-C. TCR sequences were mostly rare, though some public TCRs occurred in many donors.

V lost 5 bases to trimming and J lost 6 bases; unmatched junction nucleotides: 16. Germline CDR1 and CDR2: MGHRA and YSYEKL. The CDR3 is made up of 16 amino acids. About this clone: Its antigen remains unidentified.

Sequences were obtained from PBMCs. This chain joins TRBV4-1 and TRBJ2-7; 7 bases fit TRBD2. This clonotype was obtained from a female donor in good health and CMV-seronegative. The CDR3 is CASSSQLATAPFEQYF. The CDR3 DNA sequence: TGCGCCAGCAGCTCCCAACTAGCGACCGCTCCCTTCGAGCAGTACTTC.